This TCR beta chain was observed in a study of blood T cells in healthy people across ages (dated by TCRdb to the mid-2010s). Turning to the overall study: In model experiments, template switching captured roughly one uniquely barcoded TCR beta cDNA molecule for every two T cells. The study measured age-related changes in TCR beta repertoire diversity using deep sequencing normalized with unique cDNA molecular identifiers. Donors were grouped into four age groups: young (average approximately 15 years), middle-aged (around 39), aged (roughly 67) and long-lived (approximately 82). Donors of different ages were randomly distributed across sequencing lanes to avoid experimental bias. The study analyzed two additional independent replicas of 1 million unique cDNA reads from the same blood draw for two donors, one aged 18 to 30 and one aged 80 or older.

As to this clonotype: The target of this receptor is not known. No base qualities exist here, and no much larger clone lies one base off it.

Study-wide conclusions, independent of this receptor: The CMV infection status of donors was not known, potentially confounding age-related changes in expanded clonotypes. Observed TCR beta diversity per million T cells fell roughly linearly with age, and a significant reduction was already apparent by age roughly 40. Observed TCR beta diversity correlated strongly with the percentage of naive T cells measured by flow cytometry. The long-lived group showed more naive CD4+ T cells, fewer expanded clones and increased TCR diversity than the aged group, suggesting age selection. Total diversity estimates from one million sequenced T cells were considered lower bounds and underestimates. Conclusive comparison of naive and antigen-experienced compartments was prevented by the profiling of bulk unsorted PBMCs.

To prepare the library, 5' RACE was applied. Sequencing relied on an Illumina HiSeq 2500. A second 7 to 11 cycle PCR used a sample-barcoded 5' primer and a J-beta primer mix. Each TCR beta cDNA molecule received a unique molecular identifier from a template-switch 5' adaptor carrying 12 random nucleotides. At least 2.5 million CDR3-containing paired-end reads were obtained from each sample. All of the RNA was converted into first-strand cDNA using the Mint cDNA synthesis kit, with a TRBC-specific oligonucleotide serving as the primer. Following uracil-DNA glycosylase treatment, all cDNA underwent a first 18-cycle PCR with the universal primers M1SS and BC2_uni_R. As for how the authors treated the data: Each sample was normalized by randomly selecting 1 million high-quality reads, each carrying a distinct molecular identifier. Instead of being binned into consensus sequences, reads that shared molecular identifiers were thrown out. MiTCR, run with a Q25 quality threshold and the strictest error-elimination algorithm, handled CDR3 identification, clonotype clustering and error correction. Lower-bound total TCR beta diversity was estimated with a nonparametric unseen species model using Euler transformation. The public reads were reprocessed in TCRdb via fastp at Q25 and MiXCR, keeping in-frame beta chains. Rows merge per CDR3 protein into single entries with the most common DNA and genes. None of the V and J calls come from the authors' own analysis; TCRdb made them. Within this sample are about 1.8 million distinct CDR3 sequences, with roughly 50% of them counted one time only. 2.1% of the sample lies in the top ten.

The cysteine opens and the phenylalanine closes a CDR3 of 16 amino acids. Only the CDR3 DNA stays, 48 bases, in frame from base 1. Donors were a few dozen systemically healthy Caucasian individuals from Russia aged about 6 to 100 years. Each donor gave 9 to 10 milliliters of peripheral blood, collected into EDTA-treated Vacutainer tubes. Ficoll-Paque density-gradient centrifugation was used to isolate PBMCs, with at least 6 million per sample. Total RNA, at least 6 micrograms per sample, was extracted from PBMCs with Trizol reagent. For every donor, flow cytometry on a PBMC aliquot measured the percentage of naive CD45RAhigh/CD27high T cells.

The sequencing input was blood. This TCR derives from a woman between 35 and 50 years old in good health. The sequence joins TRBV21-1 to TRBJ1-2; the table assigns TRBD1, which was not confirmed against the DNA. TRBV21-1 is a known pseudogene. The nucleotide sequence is TGTGCCTGCAGCAAATTAAGACAGGGAGAAAACTATGGCTACACCTTC. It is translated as CACSKLRQGENYGYTF.